This T cell receptor (beta chain) appears in the sequencing data of a study of shared clonotypes between healthy human individuals. Repertoires were generated with immunoSEQ multiplex PCR, while TCRdb's copy carries only in-frame clones and drops some. The sample has 1 million to 1.2 million clones; approximately 80% are singletons. This clone was seen ten or more times. The clonotype was recovered from a young man in good health. Some clones in this sample may be carry-over from other donors' samples. The sequenced sample consisted of memory CD4+ T cells from PBMCs. The subset: CD45RA-negative fraction.

In nucleotides, the CDR3 is TGCGCCAGCAGCCTCGCGGCCCACTCCTACGAGCAGTACTTC. Encoded protein: CASSLAAHSYEQYF. This sequence joins TRBV4-3 and TRBJ2-7; D ambiguous. Germline V CDR1 and CDR2: LGHNA, YSLEER. V shed 4 bases and J shed 0 bases, with 10 bases lying between them. This CDR3 has 14 amino acids.